Reported below is one T cell receptor (beta chain). Clones were sequenced by immunoSEQ multiplex PCR, and TCRdb holds only the in-frame ones, with some missing. This table has about 94,000 clones, around 95% appearing once. CDR1 is SGDLS, CDR2 YYNGEE, per germline. The CDR3 has 14 residues. Trimming pared 4 bases from V and 8 bases from J, leaving 15 bases between. This entry belongs to a study of technical replicates of blood from a handful of donors. The sequenced sample consisted of T cells isolated from PBMCs. This clonotype was sampled from a human donor in good health. This rearrangement joins TRBV9 to TRBJ1-4, with a tentative D call TRBD1 (5 bases). The CDR3 loop reads CASSPRGGSEKLFF. CDR3 coding DNA: TGTGCCAGCAGCCCCCGGGGGGGAAGCGAAAAACTGTTTTTT.